The 26 T cell receptor beta chains below come from one sample, sequenced in a study of T cells after yellow fever vaccination. Each CDR3 protein gets one entry after TCRdb re-called the 5' RACE reads with MiXCR. The data show approximately 330,000 distinct CDR3 sequences, approximately 12% seen once. Here the sequenced sample was CD4+ T cells sorted from PBMCs, taken 15 days after the yellow fever booster vaccination. The origin of the receptors is a man between 18 and 35 years old who received the YFV17D yellow fever vaccine.

This clonotype has more than one count but fewer than ten. The J gene is TRBJ2-7, the V gene TRBV6-2 or TRBV6-3, with D unresolved. This CDR3 comprises 12 residues. From germline, CDR1 is MNHEY and CDR2 SVGEGT. V lost 8 bases and J lost 7, with 15 bases in between. CDR3: CASGARRFEQYV. CDR3 DNA: TGTGCCAGCGGAGCGAGGCGTTTTGAGCAGTACGTC.

Many counts were recorded for this clonotype. V and J are TRBV10-1 and TRBJ2-2; perhaps TRBD2 as D (5 bases). Germline V gives CDR1 WNHNN, CDR2 SYGVQD (reference sequence). The V end lost 2 bases, the J end lost 5 bases, and 9 bases lay between the germline ends. This CDR3 has 14 amino acids. The CDR3 sequence: CASSELRGTGELFF. The CDR3 nucleotides are TGCGCCAGCAGTGAGCTTCGGGGTACCGGGGAGCTGTTTTTT.

The sample holds a few counts of this clonotype. The chain is built from TRBV5-1 and TRBJ2-7; TRBD1 matches at 9 bases. V was clipped by 0 bases and J by 1 base; unmatched bases: 5. Germline V gene lookup returns CDR1 SGHRS and CDR2 YFSETQ. This CDR3 contains 16 residues. CDR3 sequence (DNA): TGCGCCAGCAGCTTGGACGGACAGGGGCTATCCTACGAGCAGTACGTC. It yields the protein CASSLDGQGLSYEQYV.

The chain employs TRBV29-1 and TRBJ1-2; D is undetermined. Trimming removed 3 bases from V and 6 bases from J, with 2 bases in between. The CDR3 sequence is 9 residues long. Germline loops: CDR1 SQVTM, CDR2 ANQGSEA. The CDR3, as DNA: TGCAGCGTTGAGGATGGCTACACCTTC. Translation gives CSVEDGYTF.

The CDR3 region is CSAPPQGISVKNIQYF. In DNA form, the CDR3 reads TGCAGTGCCCCCCCCCAGGGAATCTCTGTTAAAAACATTCAGTACTTC. V gene TRBV20-1 combines with J gene TRBJ2-4; D is perhaps TRBD1 (5 bases). Germline assignment: CDR1 DFQATT and CDR2 SNEGSKA (reference sequence). The V end was cut by 6 bases, the J end by 4 bases, with 22 bases between. CDR3 length equals 16 residues.

This clonotype has a handful of counts. J is TRBJ1-1 and V is TRBV4-3, with 8 bases fitting TRBD1. Germline loops: CDR1 LGHNA, CDR2 YSLEER. Trimming at V came to 3 bases and at J to 9 bases, leaving 3 bases not matched to a gene. This CDR3 region has 12 residues. The CDR3, as DNA: TGCGCCAGCAGCCACGGGACAGGTCAAGCTTTCTTT. Encoded protein: CASSHGTGQAFF.

This clonotype was seen a few times. The chain combines TRBV7-2 with TRBJ1-2; D ambiguous. V gave up 5 bases and J gave up 4 bases, with 11 bases separating them. The CDR3 spans 13 residues. Germline assignment: CDR1 SGHTA and CDR2 FQGNSA. CDR3 sequence: CASSIDYSYGYTF. The CDR3 coding sequence is TGTGCCAGCAGCATAGATTACAGCTATGGCTACACCTTC.

The table lists this clonotype with a count of one. The V and J genes are TRBV5-1 and TRBJ1-1; D unclear. V was cut by 0 bases and J by 5 bases, with 11 bases left in between. Germline CDR1 SGHRS, CDR2 YFSETQ. The CDR3 has 14 amino acids. CDR3 protein: CASSLASGKTEAFF. The CDR3 DNA sequence: TGCGCCAGCAGCTTGGCCTCGGGGAAGACTGAAGCTTTCTTT. Full variable domain (outside the CDR3, taken from reference TRBV5-1 and TRBJ1-1): KAGVTQTPRYLIKTRGQQVTLSCSPISGHRSVSWYQQTPGQGLQFLFEYFSETQRNKGNFPGRFSGRQFSNSRSEMNVSTLELGDSALYLCASSLASGKTEAFFGQGTRLTVV.

A remark on this clonotype: The junction and the germline gene differ at one end; a read error may be behind it. The rearrangement uses TRBV10-3 and TRBJ2-1; 8 positions agree with TRBD2. Germline V gene sequence: CDR1 ENHRY, CDR2 SYGVKD. The CDR3 is 14 residues long. CDR3 amino acids: CASSAGGTYNEQFF. The CDR3 region has the DNA TGTGCCAGCAGTGCGGGGGGTACCTACAATGAGCAGTTCTTC.

This rearrangement joins TRBV6-5 to TRBJ1-5; no firm D call. The V and J ends lost 6 bases and 6 bases respectively, with 12 bases between them. The CDR3 contains 13 residues. CDR1 is MNHEY, CDR2 SVGAGI, per germline. CDR3: CASSRTIGQPQHF. The CDR3 DNA sequence: TGTGCCAGCAGCCGGACTATCGGTCAGCCCCAGCATTTT.

This rearrangement joins TRBV4-1 to TRBJ1-4, with D possibly TRBD1 on 6 matching bases. Germline V gene sequence: CDR1 MGHRA, CDR2 YSYEKL. The CDR3 sequence is 13 residues long. V shed 1 base and J shed 8 bases, with 8 bases lying between them. CDR3: CASSQVQGEKLFF. CDR3 coding DNA: TGCGCCAGCAGCCAAGTCCAGGGGGAAAAACTGTTTTTT.

A few counts support this clonotype. V gene TRBV3-1 combines with J gene TRBJ2-7; D ambiguous. Germline-derived CDR1 and CDR2 are LGHDT and YNNKEL (reference sequence). The CDR3 runs 14 residues. Trimming took 6 bases from V and 0 from J, leaving 12 bases between them. In DNA form, the CDR3 reads TGTGCCAGCAGTTCCGGCCTCCTCTCCTACGAGCAGTACGTC. Translating gives CASSSGLLSYEQYV.

This clonotype occurred many times. J is TRBJ2-1 and V is TRBV4-3, with a possible D match to TRBD1 (5 bases). The CDR3 is 15 residues long. Trimming took off 0 bases at V and 7 bases at J, with 13 bases between the two ends. CDR1 and CDR2 from the germline V gene are LGHNA and YSLEER. DNA for the CDR3: TGCGCCAGCAGCCAAGATACCCAGGGATGGAATGAGCAGTTCTTC. It translates to CASSQDTQGWNEQFF.

This clonotype has a handful of counts. This rearrangement joins TRBV28 to TRBJ1-5; the D is unclear. V lost 8 bases to trimming and J lost 1 base, with 15 bases between them. This CDR3 is built from 15 residues. Germline V gives CDR1 MDHEN, CDR2 SYDVKM. CDR3 nucleotides: TGTGCCAGCGGGTCGCTAGGAGAGAGCAATCAGCCCCAGCATTTT. Protein: CASGSLGESNQPQHF.

The gene calls are TRBV6-2 or TRBV6-3 and TRBJ1-2, with D unresolved. Germline V gene data show CDR1 as MNHEY and CDR2 as SVGEGT. This CDR3 has 13 amino acids. V was shortened by 7 bases and J by 4 bases, with 13 bases between the two germline ends. CDR3 nucleotide sequence: TGTGCCAGCACGAACTCCAGGACCTATGGCTACACCTTC. This codes for CASTNSRTYGYTF.

In its sample, this clonotype was seen a few times. This rearrangement joins TRBV10-1 to TRBJ2-5; tentatively, D is TRBD1 (6 bases). Germline loops: CDR1 WNHNN, CDR2 SYGVQD (reference sequence). V dropped 8 bases and J dropped 5 bases, with 15 bases sitting between them. This CDR3 spans 13 amino acids. CDR3 region: CASSPSGVETQYF. The CDR3 DNA reads TGCGCCAGCTCTCCCTCAGGGGTCGAGACCCAGTACTTC.

The chain recombines TRBV5-1 with TRBJ2-3; no reliable D call. Germline lookup yields CDR1 SGHRS and CDR2 YFSETQ. This CDR3 spans 15 amino acids. V was trimmed by 4 bases and J by 2 bases, leaving 14 bases between them. CDR3 loop: CASSAALESTDTQYF. CDR3 nucleotide sequence: TGCGCCAGCAGCGCGGCCCTGGAATCCACAGATACGCAGTATTTT.

This clonotype came up many times. The V and J genes are TRBV7-2 and TRBJ2-1; a possible D gene is TRBD2 (6 bases). This CDR3 comprises 15 residues. V was pared by 1 base and J by 5 bases, with 12 bases between. The V gene's germline CDR1 is SGHTA and CDR2 FQGNSA. CDR3 DNA: TGTGCCAGCAGCTTAGGGGGACTTTTGAACAATGAGCAGTTCTTC. This sequence encodes CASSLGGLLNNEQFF.

The genes are TRBV6-2 or TRBV6-3 and TRBJ1-6; D unclear. The CDR3 is made up of 14 amino acids. The V and J ends lost 2 bases and 2 bases respectively, with 4 bases between them. Germline V lookup: CDR1 MNHEY, CDR2 SVGEGT. CDR3 region: CASSYGTYNSPLHF. The CDR3 DNA is TGTGCCAGCAGTTACGGGACCTATAATTCACCCCTCCACTTT.

This clonotype was detected only a few times. The chain carries TRBV12-3 or TRBV12-4 and TRBJ1-2; 8 bases agree with TRBD1. This CDR3 contains 13 residues. Unmatched junction bases numbered 14, after V lost 6 bases and J lost 14 bases. The chain's CDR3 is CASSPSTGEMRTF. CDR3 coding DNA: TGTGCCAGCAGCCCCTCGACAGGGGAAATGAGAACCTTC.

The chain uses TRBV11-2 and TRBJ1-4, with 8 positions matching TRBD1. CDR3 size: 15 residues. Losses at the gene ends were 5 bases for V and 6 bases for J; bases not matched to a gene: 8. Germline V gene sequence: CDR1 SGHAT, CDR2 FQNNGV. As DNA, the CDR3 is TGTGCCAGCAGCACGAGGACAGGGAAGGATGAAAAACTGTTTTTT. It specifies CASSTRTGKDEKLFF.

This clonotype came up a few times. This chain uses TRBV2 with TRBJ1-5, with 8 bases lining up with TRBD1. The V gene's germline CDR1 is SNHLY and CDR2 FYNNEI. V lost 7 bases, J lost 0 bases, and 5 bases stayed unmatched. The CDR3 covers 15 residues. The CDR3 reads CASNWDRRSNQPQHF. The CDR3 bases are TGTGCCAGCAACTGGGACAGGCGTAGCAATCAGCCCCAGCATTTT. Complete variable domain (other parts from reference TRBV2 and TRBJ1-5): EPEVTQTPSHQVTQMGQEVILRCVPISNHLYFYWYRQILGQKVEFLVSFYNNEISEKSEIFDDQFSVERPDGSNFTLKIRSTKLEDSAMYFCASNWDRRSNQPQHFGDGTRLSIL.

This sequence joins TRBV5-1 and TRBJ2-3; D is unresolved. CDR1 is SGHRS, CDR2 YFSETQ, per germline. CDR3 length: 13 amino acids. V was clipped by 6 bases and J by 1 base, with 9 bases between them. CDR3: CASTFEGTDTQYF. As DNA, the CDR3 is TGCGCCAGCACATTCGAAGGCACAGATACGCAGTATTTT.

This clonotype occurred many times. V is TRBV5-1 and J is TRBJ2-5, with TRBD2 matching over 7 bases. The CDR3 consists of 15 residues. Germline values: CDR1 SGHRS, CDR2 YFSETQ. Trimming cost V 1 base and J 5 bases; bases outside gene matches: 8. The CDR3 nucleotides are TGCGCCAGCAGCTTGCTTCCGGGGGGAGGTGAGACCCAGTACTTC. Its translation is CASSLLPGGGETQYF.

This clonotype was found many times. The V and J genes are TRBV5-1 and TRBJ2-7; D gene ambiguous. This CDR3 has 14 residues. Germline CDR1 reads SGHRS; CDR2 reads YFSETQ. V lost 2 bases and J lost 6, with 15 bases in between. DNA of the CDR3: TGCGCCAGCAGCTTAGCCATCGAGTTCGTCGAGCAGTACTTC. Protein: CASSLAIEFVEQYF.

This clonotype has just a few counts. Possible read error: a much larger clone is one base away. CDR3 loop: CAISGTGGTEAFF. CDR3 DNA: TGTGCCATCAGTGGGACAGGGGGGACTGAAGCTTTCTTT. V is TRBV10-3 and J is TRBJ1-1; 10 bases are shared with TRBD1. The CDR3 is 13 amino acids. The junction had 1 base not matched to a gene; V was cut back by 4 bases and J by 5 bases. Germline assignment: CDR1 ENHRY and CDR2 SYGVKD.